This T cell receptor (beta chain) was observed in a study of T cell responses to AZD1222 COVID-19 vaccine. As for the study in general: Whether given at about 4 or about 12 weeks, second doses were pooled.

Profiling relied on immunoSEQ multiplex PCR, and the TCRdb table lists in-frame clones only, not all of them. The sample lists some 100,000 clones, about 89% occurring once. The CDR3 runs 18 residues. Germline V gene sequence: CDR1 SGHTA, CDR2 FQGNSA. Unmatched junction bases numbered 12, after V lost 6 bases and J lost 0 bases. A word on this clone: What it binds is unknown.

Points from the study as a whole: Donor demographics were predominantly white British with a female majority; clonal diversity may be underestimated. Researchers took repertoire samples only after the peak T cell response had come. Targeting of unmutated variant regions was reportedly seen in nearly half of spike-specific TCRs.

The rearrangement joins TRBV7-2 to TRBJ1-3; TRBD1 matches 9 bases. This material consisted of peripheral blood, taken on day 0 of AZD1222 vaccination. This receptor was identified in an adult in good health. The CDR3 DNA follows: TGTGCCAGCAGGGTCGGGACAGGGATCTCCCTCTCTGGAAACACCATATATTTT. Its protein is CASRVGTGISLSGNTIYF.